This T cell receptor beta chain was recorded in a study of cytomegalovirus exposure and HLA in healthy donors. Study background: Researchers found that roughly 80% of about 400 genotyped donors fell within the Caucasian-associated ancestry cluster.

Regarding the study as a whole: Later analysis showed TCR association rates varying by HLA locus, highest for DRB1 and lowest for HLA-C. Across donors, sequencing depth was assumed by presence/absence analyses to be roughly uniform.

Germline trimming cut 8 bases from V and 5 bases from J; bases unmatched to any gene: 10. Germline V gene data show CDR1 as SGHAT and CDR2 as FQNNGV. This CDR3 has 15 amino acids. These donors counted as nominally healthy when sampled, but unrecorded immune exposures were likely. It was with 60 Vbeta and 13 Jbeta primers that the PCR ran. Clones were sequenced by immunoSEQ multiplex PCR, and TCRdb holds only the in-frame ones, with some missing. The sample contains 130,000 to 150,000 clones, 78% of which appear only once. About this clone itself: Its antigen is currently unknown.

Sequenced: PBMCs. The chain recombines TRBV11-2 with TRBJ2-2; 8 nucleotides line up with TRBD2. The source of this sequence is a young woman in good health and CMV-seropositive. CDR3 region: CASSSGTSRTGELFF. As DNA, the CDR3 is TGTGCCAGCTCCTCCGGGACTAGTCGTACCGGGGAGCTGTTTTTT.